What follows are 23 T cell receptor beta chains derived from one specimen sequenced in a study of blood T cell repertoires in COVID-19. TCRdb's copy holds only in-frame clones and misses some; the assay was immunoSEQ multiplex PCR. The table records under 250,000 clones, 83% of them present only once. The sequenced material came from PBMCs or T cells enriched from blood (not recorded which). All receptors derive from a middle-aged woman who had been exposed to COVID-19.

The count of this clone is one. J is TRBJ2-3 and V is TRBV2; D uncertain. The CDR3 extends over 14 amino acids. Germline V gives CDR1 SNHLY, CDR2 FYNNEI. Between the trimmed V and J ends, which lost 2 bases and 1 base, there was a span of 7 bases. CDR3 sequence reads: CASSEQAGTDTQYF. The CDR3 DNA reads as TGTGCCAGCAGTGAACAGGCTGGCACAGATACGCAGTATTTT.

The CDR3 loop is CASSKGQEDYGYTF. CDR3 DNA: TGTGCCAGCAGCAAGGGACAGGAAGATTATGGCTACACCTTC. V gene TRBV5-4 combines with J gene TRBJ1-2; 8 nucleotides align to TRBD1. The ends lost 4 bases at V and 5 bases at J; junction bases unmatched: 7. The CDR3 is 14 amino acids. Per the germline V gene, CDR1 is SGHNT and CDR2 is YYREEE (reference sequence).

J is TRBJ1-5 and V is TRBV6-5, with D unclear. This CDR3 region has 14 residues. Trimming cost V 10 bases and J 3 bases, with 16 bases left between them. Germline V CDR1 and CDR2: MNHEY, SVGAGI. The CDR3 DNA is TGTGCCACCTGCCTGGCAGCGCTCAATCAGCCCCAGCATTTT. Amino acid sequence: CATCLAALNQPQHF.

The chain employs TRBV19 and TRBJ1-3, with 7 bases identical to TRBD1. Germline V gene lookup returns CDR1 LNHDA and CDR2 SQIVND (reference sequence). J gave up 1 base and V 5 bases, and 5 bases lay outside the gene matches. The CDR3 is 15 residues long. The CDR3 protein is CASSLGQESGNTIYF. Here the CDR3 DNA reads TGTGCCAGTAGTCTCGGACAGGAATCTGGAAACACCATATATTTT.

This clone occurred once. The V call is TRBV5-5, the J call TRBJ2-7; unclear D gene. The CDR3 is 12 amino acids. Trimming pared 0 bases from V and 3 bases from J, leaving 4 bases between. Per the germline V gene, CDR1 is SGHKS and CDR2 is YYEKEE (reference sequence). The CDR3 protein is CASSLAFYEQYF. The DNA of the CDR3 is TGTGCCAGCAGCTTGGCCTTCTACGAGCAGTACTTC.

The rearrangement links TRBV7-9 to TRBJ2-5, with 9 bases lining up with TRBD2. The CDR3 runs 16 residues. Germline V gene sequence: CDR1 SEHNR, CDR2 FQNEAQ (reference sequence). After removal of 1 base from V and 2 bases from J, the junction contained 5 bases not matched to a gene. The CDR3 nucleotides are TGTGCCAGCAGCTTAGGTCTAGCGGGGCTACAAGAGACCCAGTACTTC. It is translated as CASSLGLAGLQETQYF.

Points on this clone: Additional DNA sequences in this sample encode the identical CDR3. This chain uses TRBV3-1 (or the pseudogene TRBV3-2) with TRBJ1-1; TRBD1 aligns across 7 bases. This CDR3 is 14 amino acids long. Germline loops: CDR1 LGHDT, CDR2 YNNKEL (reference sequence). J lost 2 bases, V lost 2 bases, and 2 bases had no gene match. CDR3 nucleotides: TGTGCCAGCAGCCAACAGGGGGGCAACACTGAAGCTTTCTTT. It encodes CASSQQGGNTEAFF.

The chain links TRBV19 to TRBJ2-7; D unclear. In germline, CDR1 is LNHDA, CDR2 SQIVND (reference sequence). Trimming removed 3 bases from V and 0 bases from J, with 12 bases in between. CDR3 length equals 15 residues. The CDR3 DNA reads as TGTGCCAGTAGTATCGGTAATCAAAACTCCTACGAGCAGTACTTC. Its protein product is CASSIGNQNSYEQYF.

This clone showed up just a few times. CDR3 DNA sequence: TGTGCCAGCAGTGATTGGCAGGGCCAAGGGGCCCAGTACTTC. Its protein product is CASSDWQGQGAQYF. V gene TRBV6-1 combines with J gene TRBJ2-5; a possible D gene is TRBD1 (5 bases). Germline values: CDR1 MNHNS, CDR2 SASEGT. The CDR3 has 14 amino acids. Trimming took 3 bases from V and 9 from J, leaving 17 bases between them.

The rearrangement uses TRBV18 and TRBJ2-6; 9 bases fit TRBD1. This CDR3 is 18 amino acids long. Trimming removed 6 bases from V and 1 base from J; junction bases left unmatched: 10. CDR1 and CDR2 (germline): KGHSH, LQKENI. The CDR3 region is CASSLSGTGRSGANVLTF. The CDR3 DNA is TGTGCCAGCTCCCTGTCTGGGACAGGGAGATCTGGGGCCAACGTCCTGACTTTC.

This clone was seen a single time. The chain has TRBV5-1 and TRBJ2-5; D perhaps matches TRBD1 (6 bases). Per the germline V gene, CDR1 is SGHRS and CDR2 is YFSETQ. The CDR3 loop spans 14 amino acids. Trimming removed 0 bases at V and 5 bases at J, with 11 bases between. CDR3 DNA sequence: TGCGCCAGCAGCTTGGAAGGGGGTATGGAGACCCAGTACTTC. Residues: CASSLEGGMETQYF.

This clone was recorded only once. The CDR3 is CASSSGQGNKNSPLHF. DNA of the CDR3: TGCGCCAGCAGCTCTGGACAGGGAAACAAGAATTCACCCCTCCACTTT. The rearrangement joins TRBV5-1 to TRBJ1-6; 8 nucleotides line up with TRBD1. CDR1 is SGHRS and CDR2 is YFSETQ in the germline V gene. J was trimmed by 7 bases and V by 3 bases; bases with no gene match: 9. This CDR3 contains 16 residues.

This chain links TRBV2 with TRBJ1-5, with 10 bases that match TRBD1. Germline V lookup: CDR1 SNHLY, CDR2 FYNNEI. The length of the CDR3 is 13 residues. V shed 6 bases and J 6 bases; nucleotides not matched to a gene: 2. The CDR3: CASSGTGVQPQHF. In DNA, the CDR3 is TGTGCCAGCAGCGGGACAGGGGTTCAGCCCCAGCATTTT.

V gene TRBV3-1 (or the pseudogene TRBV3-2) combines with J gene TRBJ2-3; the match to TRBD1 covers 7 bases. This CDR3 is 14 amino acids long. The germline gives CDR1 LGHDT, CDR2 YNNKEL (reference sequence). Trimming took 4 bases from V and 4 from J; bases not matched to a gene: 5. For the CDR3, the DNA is TGTGCCAGCAGCCTGACAGGGTTCCCAGATACGCAGTATTTT. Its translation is CASSLTGFPDTQYF.

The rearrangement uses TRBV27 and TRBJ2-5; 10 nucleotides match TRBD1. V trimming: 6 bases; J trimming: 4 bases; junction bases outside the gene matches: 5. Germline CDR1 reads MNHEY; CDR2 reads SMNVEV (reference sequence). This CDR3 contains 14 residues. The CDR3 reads CASRPTGGRETQYF. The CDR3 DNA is TGTGCCAGCAGACCGACAGGGGGCCGAGAGACCCAGTACTTC.

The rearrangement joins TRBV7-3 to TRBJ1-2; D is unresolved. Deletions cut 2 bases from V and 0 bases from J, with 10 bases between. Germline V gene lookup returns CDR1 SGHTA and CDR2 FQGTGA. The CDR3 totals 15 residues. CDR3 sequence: CASSLDGGTNYGYTF. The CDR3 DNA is TGTGCCAGCAGCTTAGATGGCGGAACTAACTATGGCTACACCTTC.

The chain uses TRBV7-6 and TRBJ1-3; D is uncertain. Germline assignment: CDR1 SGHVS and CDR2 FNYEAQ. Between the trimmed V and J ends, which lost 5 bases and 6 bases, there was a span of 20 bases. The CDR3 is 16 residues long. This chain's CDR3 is CASSTSASWASNTIYF. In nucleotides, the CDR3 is TGTGCCAGCAGCACCTCGGCCAGCTGGGCCTCAAACACCATATATTTT.

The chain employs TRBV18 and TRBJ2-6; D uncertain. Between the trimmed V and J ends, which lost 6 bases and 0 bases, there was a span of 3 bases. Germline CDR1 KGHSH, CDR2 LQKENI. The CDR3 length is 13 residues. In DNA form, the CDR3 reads TGTGCCAGCTCCAGCTCTGGGGCCAACGTCCTGACTTTC. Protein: CASSSSGANVLTF.

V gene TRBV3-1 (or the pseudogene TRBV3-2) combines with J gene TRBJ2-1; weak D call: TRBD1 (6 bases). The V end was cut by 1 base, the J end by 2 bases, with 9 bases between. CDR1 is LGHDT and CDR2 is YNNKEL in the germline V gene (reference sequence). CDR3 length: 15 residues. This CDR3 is CASSQVGAPYNEQFF. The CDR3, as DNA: TGTGCCAGCAGCCAAGTGGGGGCGCCCTACAATGAGCAGTTCTTC.

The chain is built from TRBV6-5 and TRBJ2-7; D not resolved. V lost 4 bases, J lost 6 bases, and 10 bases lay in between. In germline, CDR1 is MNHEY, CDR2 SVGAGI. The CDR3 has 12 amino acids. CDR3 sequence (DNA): TGTGCCAGCAGTTCATTAGTTGGCGAGCAGTACTTC. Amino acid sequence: CASSSLVGEQYF.

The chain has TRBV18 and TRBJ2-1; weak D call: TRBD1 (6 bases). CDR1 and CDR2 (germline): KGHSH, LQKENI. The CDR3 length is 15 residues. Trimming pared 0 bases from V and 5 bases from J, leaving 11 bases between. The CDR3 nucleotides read TGTGCCAGCTCACCACCGGTGGACAGCAACAATGAGCAGTTCTTC. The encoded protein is CASSPPVDSNNEQFF.

The DNA of the CDR3 is TGTGCCAGCAGTGAAGGACTTGTGGCCTCAGATACGCAGTATTTT. The encoded protein is CASSEGLVASDTQYF. The chain couples TRBV2 to TRBJ2-3; D is undetermined. Germline CDR1 SNHLY, CDR2 FYNNEI. V lost 1 base and J lost 4, with 12 bases in between. The CDR3 has 15 amino acids.

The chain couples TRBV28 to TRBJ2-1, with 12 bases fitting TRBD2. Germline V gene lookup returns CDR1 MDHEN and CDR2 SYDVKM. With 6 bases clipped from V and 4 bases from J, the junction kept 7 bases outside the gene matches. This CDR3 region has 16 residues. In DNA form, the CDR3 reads TGTGCCAGCAGCACTCGACTAGCGGGGGTTTACAATGAGCAGTTCTTC. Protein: CASSTRLAGVYNEQFF.